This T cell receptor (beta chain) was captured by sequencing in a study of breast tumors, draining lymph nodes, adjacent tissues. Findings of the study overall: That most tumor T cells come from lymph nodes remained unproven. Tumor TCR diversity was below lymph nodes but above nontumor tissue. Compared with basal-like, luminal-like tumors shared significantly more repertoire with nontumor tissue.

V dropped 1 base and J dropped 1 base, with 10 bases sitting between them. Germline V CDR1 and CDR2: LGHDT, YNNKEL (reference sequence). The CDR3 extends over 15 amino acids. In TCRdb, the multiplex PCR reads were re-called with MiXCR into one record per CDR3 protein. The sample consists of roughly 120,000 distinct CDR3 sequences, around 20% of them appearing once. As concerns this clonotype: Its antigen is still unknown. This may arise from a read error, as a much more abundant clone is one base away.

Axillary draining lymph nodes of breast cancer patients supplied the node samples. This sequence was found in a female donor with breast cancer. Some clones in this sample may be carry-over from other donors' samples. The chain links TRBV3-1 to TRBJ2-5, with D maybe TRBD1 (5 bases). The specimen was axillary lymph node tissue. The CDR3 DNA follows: TGTGCCAGCAGCCAAGGTCACAGGAGCCAAGAGACCCAGTACTTC. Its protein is CASSQGHRSQETQYF.